Described below is a single T cell receptor beta chain sequence and its context. The antigen is unknown. Germline CDR1 is MRHNA and CDR2 is SNTAGT. V was trimmed by 1 base and J by 2 bases, leaving 8 bases between them. CDR3 length equals 14 residues. This table comes from immunoSEQ multiplex PCR, and its TCRdb copy is limited to in-frame clones, with some not included. The sample contains about 2.3 million clones, 92% of which appear only once. The data are from a study of shared clonotypes between healthy human individuals. Study background: In total, the donors were two women and a few men aged 18 to 49. Study-wide results and caveats: Enrolling few donors narrowed the genetic and exposure-history diversity that was represented.

Partitioning of CD4+ cells yielded a CD45RA+ naive subset and a CD45RA-negative memory subset. The specimen was naive CD4+ T cells from PBMCs. The subset here: CD45RA+ positively selected. The receptor was isolated from a man aged 18 to 30 in good health. Some clones in this sample may be carry-over from other donors' samples. The chain employs TRBV6-4 and TRBJ1-2, with a weak D call TRBD1 (5 bases). CDR3 DNA: TGTGCCAGCAGTGACTACCCAGGGAACTATGGCTACACCTTC. Translating it yields CASSDYPGNYGYTF.